This T cell receptor (beta chain) is drawn from a study of blood T cell repertoires in COVID-19. The germline V gene encodes CDR1 MNHEY and CDR2 SVGEGT. V lost 6 bases and J lost 0; bases outside the gene matches: 10. This CDR3 region has 17 residues. In the original analysis: Amplified reference gene primers provided the basis for estimating nucleated cell counts. The protocol was immunoSEQ multiplex PCR, while the TCRdb copy is restricted to in-frame clones and leaves out a portion. V and J calls plus clone size are reproduced from that table; the DNA served to infer D and trimming. The sample lists around 150,000 clones; approximately 80% were seen once. Grouping used clinical history reported by participants in a survey and questionnaire. During the 2 weeks before they entered the study, exposed participants had met someone with a PCR-confirmed or clinician-diagnosed COVID-19 case.

This sequence was found in a man aged 65-85 years who had been exposed to COVID-19. What was sequenced was PBMCs or T cells enriched from blood (not recorded which). The chain links TRBV6-2 or TRBV6-3 to TRBJ2-2; 7 bases agree with TRBD1. CDR3: CASSRSDRYTNTGELFF. The CDR3 DNA is TGTGCCAGCAGCCGATCGGACAGGTACACGAACACCGGGGAGCTGTTTTTT.